These 15 T cell receptor beta chains came from one sample sequenced in a study of blood T cell repertoires in COVID-19. Profiled with immunoSEQ multiplex PCR; TCRdb holds only in-frame clones, not every one. The sample carries roughly 100,000 clones, around 88% recorded once. Sequenced input: peripheral blood. Receptor source: a man older than 75 with acute or convalescent COVID-19.

This chain joins TRBV7-9 and TRBJ1-3; the D is unclear. This CDR3 contains 15 residues. Germline values: CDR1 SEHNR, CDR2 FQNEAQ (reference sequence). With 1 base removed from V and 4 bases from J, the gap between germline ends came to 11 bases. The CDR3 sequence: CASSLEGGGGNTIYF. In DNA, the CDR3 is TGTGCCAGCAGCTTAGAGGGAGGCGGAGGAAACACCATATATTTT.

The rearrangement joins TRBV4-2 to TRBJ1-2; D remains ambiguous. The CDR3 is 15 amino acids. CDR1 is LGHNA, CDR2 YNFKEQ, per germline. V was trimmed by 0 bases and J by 6 bases, leaving 14 bases between them. This CDR3 reads CASSQERISLHGYTF. The CDR3 DNA reads as TGTGCCAGCAGCCAAGAGCGGATCTCACTTCATGGCTACACCTTC.

The J gene is TRBJ2-7, the V gene TRBV24-1; TRBD1 agrees at 9 bases. Germline lookup yields CDR1 KGHDR and CDR2 SFDVKD. V trimming: 10 bases; J trimming: 4 bases; junction bases outside the gene matches: 4. The CDR3 consists of 12 residues. In nucleotides, the CDR3 is TGTGCCACTTCGACAGGGGGGTACGAGCAGTACTTC. Amino acid sequence: CATSTGGYEQYF.

V usage is TRBV7-2 and J usage is TRBJ2-7; D perhaps matches TRBD1 (6 bases). Germline V gives CDR1 SGHTA, CDR2 FQGNSA. The CDR3 contains 12 residues. The V gene lost 4 bases and the J gene lost 3 bases, with 7 bases spanning the gap. DNA for the CDR3: TGTGCCAGCAGCTGGGACATCTACGAGCAGTACTTC. Protein sequence: CASSWDIYEQYF. Full variable domain (outside the CDR3, taken from reference TRBV7-2 and TRBJ2-7): GAGVSQSPSNKVTEKGKDVELRCDPISGHTALYWYRQSLGQGLEFLIYFQGNSAPDKSGLPSDRFSAERTGGSVSTLTIQRTQQEDSAVYLCASSWDIYEQYFGPGTRLTVT.

This chain links TRBV6-5 with TRBJ1-2, with 9 bases aligning to TRBD1. Germline CDR1 MNHEY, CDR2 SVGAGI. V dropped 10 bases and J dropped 5; count of bases not matched to a gene: 5. The CDR3 is 12 amino acids. The chain's CDR3 is CATSGQGYGYTF. In DNA form, the CDR3 reads TGTGCCACCAGCGGACAGGGGTATGGCTACACCTTC.

Only one count was recorded for this clone. This chain joins TRBV5-1 and TRBJ2-1; TRBD1 might be the D (6 bases). The ends were cut back, 4 bases at V and 3 bases at J, with 11 bases in the middle. Germline V gene data show CDR1 as SGHRS and CDR2 as YFSETQ. The CDR3 extends over 14 amino acids. The CDR3: CASSEGHGYNEQFF. The CDR3 bases are TGCGCCAGCAGCGAGGGACATGGCTACAATGAGCAGTTCTTC.

The V and J genes are TRBV2 and TRBJ1-6, with TRBD1 matching 7 bases. Germline-derived CDR1 and CDR2 are SNHLY and FYNNEI. After removal of 3 bases from V and 5 bases from J, the junction contained 10 bases not matched to a gene. The CDR3 loop spans 17 amino acids. This CDR3 reads CASSDPPTGTDNSPLHF. The CDR3 DNA reads as TGTGCCAGCAGTGACCCGCCGACAGGGACGGATAATTCACCCCTCCACTTT.

The chain uses TRBV29-1 and TRBJ1-1, with a possible D match to TRBD1 (6 bases). Germline V gene sequence: CDR1 SQVTM, CDR2 ANQGSEA. Trimming removed 6 bases from V and 5 bases from J, with 19 bases in between. CDR3 length equals 14 residues. The CDR3 region is CSVVRGGVGTEAFF. The CDR3 DNA reads TGCAGCGTCGTAAGAGGGGGTGTAGGAACTGAAGCTTTCTTT. The complete variable domain, with remaining parts taken from reference TRBV29-1 and TRBJ1-1, reads SAVISQKPSRDICQRGTSLTIQCQVDSQVTMMFWYRQQPGQSLTLIATANQGSEATYESGFVIDKFPISRPNLTFSTLTVSNMSPEDSSIYLCSVVRGGVGTEAFFGQGTRLTVV.

V gene TRBV7-9 combines with J gene TRBJ2-1; weak D call: TRBD2 (6 bases). Trimming took off 5 bases at V and 0 bases at J, with 23 bases between the two ends. The CDR3 length is 19 residues. Germline assignment: CDR1 SEHNR and CDR2 FQNEAQ (reference sequence). The CDR3 DNA reads TGTGCCAGCAGCATGCGACTCTCCGGGACTGACAGCTCCTACAATGAGCAGTTCTTC. Residues: CASSMRLSGTDSSYNEQFF.

This clone was found once. The rearrangement uses TRBV9 and TRBJ2-2; TRBD2 matches 10 bases. Trimming took 0 bases from V and 7 from J; bases not matched to a gene: 6. Per the germline V gene, CDR1 is SGDLS and CDR2 is YYNGEE. The CDR3 is 16 residues long. CDR3 sequence reads: CASSVVLAGVVGELFF. CDR3 coding DNA: TGTGCCAGCAGCGTAGTTCTAGCGGGAGTTGTCGGGGAGCTGTTTTTT.

CDR3 nucleotide sequence: TGCGCCAGCAGCCTAACTTGGACTAGCGGGAACACAGATACGCAGTATTTT. Amino acid sequence: CASSLTWTSGNTDTQYF. V and J are TRBV4-1 and TRBJ2-3, with TRBD2 matching over 12 bases. V lost 4 bases to trimming and J lost 2 bases; unmatched junction nucleotides: 7. CDR3 length: 17 amino acids. Germline assignment: CDR1 MGHRA and CDR2 YSYEKL.

V usage is TRBV24-1 and J usage is TRBJ2-3; D is ambiguous. V was clipped by 1 base and J by 0 bases, with 7 bases between them. Germline values: CDR1 KGHDR, CDR2 SFDVKD. CDR3 length equals 15 residues. The CDR3 region is CATSDLSVSTDTQYF. CDR3 DNA sequence: TGTGCCACCAGTGATTTATCTGTCAGCACAGATACGCAGTATTTT.

The V call is TRBV6-5, the J call TRBJ2-7, with 10 bases identical to TRBD1. The junction had 3 bases not matched to a gene; V was cut back by 2 bases and J by 2 bases. This CDR3 spans 15 amino acids. Per the germline V gene, CDR1 is MNHEY and CDR2 is SVGAGI. The chain's CDR3 is CASSYGTGDTYEQYF. DNA of the CDR3: TGTGCCAGCAGTTACGGGACAGGGGACACCTACGAGCAGTACTTC.

V and J are TRBV5-4 and TRBJ1-5; 10 bases align to TRBD1. This CDR3 is built from 17 residues. Germline CDR1 SGHNT, CDR2 YYREEE (reference sequence). The junction had 14 bases not matched to a gene; V was cut back by 4 bases and J by 7 bases. DNA for the CDR3: TGTGCCAGCAGCGCCAACCGGGACAGGGGTGAGGAACAGCCCCAGCATTTT. Protein product: CASSANRDRGEEQPQHF.

This clone was picked up one time. The rearrangement links TRBV28 to TRBJ1-3; D gene uncertain. Between the trimmed V and J ends, which lost 11 bases and 0 bases, there was a span of 14 bases. The CDR3 has 14 residues. Germline CDR1 is MDHEN and CDR2 is SYDVKM. The CDR3 DNA reads TGTGCCGCCACCGACGGGAGCTCTGGAAACACCATATATTTT. Its translation: CAATDGSSGNTIYF.